The 16 T cell receptor beta chains listed next were all sequenced from one sample in a study of blood T cell repertoires in COVID-19. Sequenced by immunoSEQ multiplex PCR; TCRdb stores in-frame clones only, minus some. The data hold hundreds of thousands of clones, with over 80% observed a single time. The sample taken for sequencing was PBMCs or T cells enriched from blood (not recorded which). The source of these receptors is a woman between 18 and 30 years old who had recovered from COVID-19.

This clone was picked up one time. The chain couples TRBV5-1 to TRBJ1-2, with TRBD1 identical over 8 bases. CDR3 length equals 13 residues. V dropped 4 bases and J dropped 8; count of bases not matched to a gene: 7. From germline, CDR1 is SGHRS and CDR2 YFSETQ. CDR3 region: CASSLGTGWGYTF. For the CDR3, the DNA is TGCGCCAGCAGCCTAGGGACAGGATGGGGCTACACCTTC.

The chain couples TRBV10-1 to TRBJ1-5; 7 bases align to TRBD1. Germline lookup yields CDR1 WNHNN and CDR2 SYGVQD (reference sequence). The junction had 10 bases not matched to a gene; V was cut back by 10 bases and J by 4 bases. CDR3 length: 14 residues. CDR3 loop: CATPRGTDNQPQHF. CDR3 DNA: TGCGCCACCCCTCGCGGGACAGATAATCAGCCCCAGCATTTT.

The chain couples TRBV6-5 to TRBJ2-1; 7 bases are shared with TRBD2. The CDR3 sequence is 15 residues long. The V segment lost 5 bases and the J segment 0 bases; nucleotides outside the gene matches: 4. Per the germline V gene, CDR1 is MNHEY and CDR2 is SVGAGI. The CDR3 region is CASSPRTSSYNEQFF. CDR3 DNA: TGTGCCAGCAGTCCCCGGACTAGCTCCTACAATGAGCAGTTCTTC.

This chain uses TRBV5-8 with TRBJ2-3; 7 bases line up with TRBD2. CDR1 and CDR2 (germline): SGHTS, YDEGEE. The CDR3 consists of 18 residues. V shed 2 bases and J 3 bases; nucleotides not matched to a gene: 15. The CDR3, as DNA: TGTGCCAGCAGCTTATCGGCGGCGGGAGTAGGTTGGACAGATACGCAGTATTTT. Amino acids: CASSLSAAGVGWTDTQYF.

This clone was counted a few times. The V gene is TRBV20-1, the J gene TRBJ2-7; 8 bases match TRBD1. Germline lookup yields CDR1 DFQATT and CDR2 SNEGSKA (reference sequence). The J segment lost 2 bases and the V segment lost 3 bases, leaving 3 bases of the junction unmatched. This CDR3 spans 13 amino acids. CDR3 region: CSASADRAYEQYF. The CDR3 DNA follows: TGCAGTGCTAGTGCGGACAGGGCCTACGAGCAGTACTTC.

The rearrangement links TRBV30 to TRBJ2-7, with D hard to call. This CDR3 is 11 amino acids long. Deletions cut 0 bases from V and 2 bases from J, with 2 bases between. Germline V gene sequence: CDR1 GTSNPN, CDR2 SVGIG (reference sequence). CDR3 sequence: CAWSVTYEQYF. Here the CDR3 DNA reads TGTGCCTGGAGTGTCACCTACGAGCAGTACTTC. The variable domain in full, completed from reference TRBV30 and TRBJ2-7, reads SQTIHQWPATLVQPVGSPLSLECTVEGTSNPNLYWYRQAAGRGLQLLFYSVGIGQISSEVPQNLSASRPQDRQFILSSKKLLLSDSGFYLCAWSVTYEQYFGPGTRLTVT.

This chain connects TRBV28 to TRBJ1-5; D call uncertain. CDR3 size: 14 residues. V lost 2 bases and J 6 bases, leaving 11 bases between the germline ends. The germline V gene has CDR1 MDHEN and CDR2 SYDVKM. The DNA for the CDR3 is TGTGCCAGCAGTTTACGGGGTTGGAGTCAGCCCCAGCATTTT. Protein: CASSLRGWSQPQHF.

This rearrangement joins TRBV6-6 to TRBJ1-1, with a possible D match to TRBD1 (5 bases). Germline loops: CDR1 MNHNY, CDR2 SVGAGI (reference sequence). This CDR3 contains 14 residues. V was cut by 2 bases and J by 2 bases, with 9 bases left in between. The CDR3: CASSYRGLNTEAFF. The CDR3 DNA reads TGTGCCAGCAGTTACAGGGGTCTTAACACTGAAGCTTTCTTT.

The V call is TRBV11-2, the J call TRBJ2-3, with 8 bases identical to TRBD1. The CDR3 sequence is 17 residues long. In germline, CDR1 is SGHAT, CDR2 FQNNGV. V shed 6 bases, J shed 1 base, and the junction held 12 bases outside the gene matches. In DNA, the CDR3 is TGTGCCAGCAGATCAGCTCGGTCGGGACAGGGCACAGATACGCAGTATTTT. Protein sequence: CASRSARSGQGTDTQYF.

The chain carries TRBV3-1 (or the pseudogene TRBV3-2) and TRBJ2-7; a possible D gene is TRBD1 (5 bases). The germline V and J ends were trimmed by 1 base and 0 bases, with 7 bases remaining between them. This CDR3 has 14 residues. Germline CDR1 LGHDT, CDR2 YNNKEL (reference sequence). CDR3 region: CASSQADSSYEQYF. In DNA, the CDR3 is TGTGCCAGCAGCCAAGCCGACAGCTCCTACGAGCAGTACTTC.

The chain employs TRBV10-3 and TRBJ1-5; 10 bases agree with TRBD1. The V and J ends lost 0 bases and 6 bases, in that order; junction bases with no gene match: 8. CDR3 size: 17 residues. Germline values: CDR1 ENHRY, CDR2 SYGVKD. The CDR3 here is CAISESRDRGQIQPQHF. CDR3 nucleotides: TGTGCCATCAGTGAGTCGCGCGACAGGGGGCAAATTCAGCCCCAGCATTTT.

The rearrangement uses TRBV7-2 and TRBJ2-7, with D maybe TRBD1 (5 bases). The V end lost 5 bases, the J end lost 0 bases, and 11 bases lay between the germline ends. Germline V gene sequence: CDR1 SGHTA, CDR2 FQGNSA. The CDR3 covers 14 residues. DNA of the CDR3: TGTGCCAGCAGCGGGCAGGGCTACTCCTACGAGCAGTACTTC. Its translation is CASSGQGYSYEQYF.

V and J are TRBV7-2 and TRBJ1-1; a possible D gene is TRBD1 (6 bases). V was shortened by 4 bases and J by 5 bases, with 17 bases between the two germline ends. Per germline, CDR1 SGHTA and CDR2 FQGNSA. This CDR3 spans 15 amino acids. In DNA form, the CDR3 reads TGTGCCAGCAGCTCACAATCAGGGGTTGGGACTGAAGCTTTCTTT. This translates into CASSSQSGVGTEAFF.

The chain has TRBV4-2 and TRBJ1-2; the match to TRBD1 covers 9 bases. Germline CDR1 and CDR2: LGHNA and YNFKEQ. The junction had 7 bases not matched to a gene; V was cut back by 0 bases and J by 8 bases. The length of the CDR3 is 15 residues. The DNA of the CDR3 is TGTGCCAGCAGCCAAGATCCCGGGACAGGGAACGGCTACACCTTC. Amino acids: CASSQDPGTGNGYTF.

The V call is TRBV2, the J call TRBJ2-3, with D possibly being TRBD1 (6 bases). The CDR3 totals 16 residues. CDR1 is SNHLY and CDR2 is FYNNEI in the germline V gene. The V end lost 6 bases, the J end lost 0 bases, and 16 bases lay between the germline ends. In DNA form, the CDR3 reads TGTGCCAGCAGACCCTACAGGGCAACTAGCACAGATACGCAGTATTTT. Translating it yields CASRPYRATSTDTQYF. The whole variable domain, remainder taken from reference TRBV2 and TRBJ2-3, is EPEVTQTPSHQVTQMGQEVILRCVPISNHLYFYWYRQILGQKVEFLVSFYNNEISEKSEIFDDQFSVERPDGSNFTLKIRSTKLEDSAMYFCASRPYRATSTDTQYFGPGTRLTVL.

The genes are TRBV7-9 and TRBJ1-2, with D perhaps TRBD1 (5 bases). The CDR3 is 17 amino acids. Germline CDR1 is SEHNR and CDR2 is FQNEAQ (reference sequence). With 1 base removed from V and 4 bases from J, the gap between germline ends came to 19 bases. CDR3 sequence reads: CASSLEVSGVRGYGYTF. CDR3 coding DNA: TGTGCCAGCAGCTTAGAAGTATCGGGGGTGAGAGGCTATGGCTACACCTTC.